The clone carrying this T cell receptor beta chain showed up just once. Its target is not known. The data derive from a study of T cells in tumors after PD-1 blockade. Findings of the study overall: Approximately 41% of tumor TCR clonotypes were also found in blood.

Germline-derived CDR1 and CDR2 are GTSNPN and SVGIG (reference sequence). This CDR3 spans 12 amino acids. The V and J ends lost 6 bases and 4 bases respectively, with 12 bases between them. TCRdb's copy holds only in-frame clones and misses some; the assay was immunoSEQ multiplex PCR. In the table there are some 24,000 clones, about 84% of which are singletons. The starting material was PBMCs, obtained after anti-PD-1 treatment. V is TRBV30 and J is TRBJ2-5; no reliable D call. The origin of this receptor is a human donor with basal cell carcinoma. DNA of the CDR3: TGTGCCTGCCCCGGTCGCGGAGAGACCCAGTACTTC. It translates to CACPGRGETQYF.